The T cell receptor (beta chain) described here comes from a study of T cell responses to AZD1222 COVID-19 vaccine. General study points: Without day 14 samples, only post-peak T cell repertoires were studied. Regions left unmutated in variants are reportedly the target of nearly half of spike-specific TCRs. Following two doses of AZD1222, Spike-specific TCR breadth and depth rose. There were vaccine-associated CD4 TCRs across spike, dominant at 160-218 and 743-854.

The repertoire was sequenced with immunoSEQ multiplex PCR; TCRdb's copy has only in-frame clones and lacks some. This table holds around 270,000 clones, around 93% found once. A few counts support this clone. The antigen is unknown. This CDR3 spans 13 amino acids. Trimming stripped 7 bases from V and 5 bases from J, with 12 bases between. Per the germline V gene, CDR1 is MDHEN and CDR2 is SYDVKM. The clonotype originates from an adult who received the AZD1222 COVID-19 vaccine. J is TRBJ1-3 and V is TRBV28; weak D call: TRBD1 (5 bases). The sample was peripheral blood, taken 28 days after the second AZD1222 dose. Here the CDR3 DNA reads TGTGCCAGCAACGGGGGTTTTAGAAACACCATATATTTT. This encodes CASNGGFRNTIYF.